Below are 11 T cell receptor beta chains sequenced from a single sample in a study of shared clonotypes between healthy human individuals. Terminally differentiated effector memory CD45RA+ cells were excluded from the naive CD8 cells, which were CD45RO-negative and positively selected for CCR7. This table comes from immunoSEQ multiplex PCR, and its TCRdb copy is limited to in-frame clones, with some not included. This sample has under 600,000 clones, with roughly 98% found just once. The sequencing sample was made of naive CD8+ T cells sorted from blood. The receptors shown here come from a man aged 30-40 years in good health.

The rearrangement joins TRBV28 to TRBJ1-5; possible D gene TRBD1, 5 bases. V was pared by 2 bases and J by 0 bases, with 11 bases between. Germline V gives CDR1 MDHEN, CDR2 SYDVKM. CDR3 length: 16 amino acids. The DNA of the CDR3 is TGTGCCAGCAGTTTAAAAATCGGGGGTAGCAATCAGCCCCAGCATTTT. This translates into CASSLKIGGSNQPQHF.

This clone was picked up one time. This chain connects TRBV4-1 to TRBJ1-5; D remains ambiguous. The CDR3 is 15 amino acids. Germline V gives CDR1 MGHRA, CDR2 YSYEKL. The V end lost 2 bases, the J end lost 5 bases, and 13 bases lay between the germline ends. CDR3 region: CASSQSDRTDQPQHF. CDR3 nucleotides: TGCGCCAGCAGCCAATCGGACCGGACGGATCAGCCCCAGCATTTT.

The rearrangement joins TRBV6-1 to TRBJ2-1; tentative D call: TRBD2 (5 bases). The CDR3 is made up of 16 amino acids. V shed 3 bases and J shed 4 bases, with 16 bases lying between them. CDR1 is MNHNS and CDR2 is SASEGT in the germline V gene. DNA for the CDR3: TGTGCCAGCAGTGAGACTGGGAGCTCCGGGTACAATGAGCAGTTCTTC. It encodes CASSETGSSGYNEQFF.

V and J are TRBV27 and TRBJ2-7; D is possibly TRBD1 (7 bases). The CDR3 covers 15 residues. CDR1 and CDR2 (germline): MNHEY, SMNVEV (reference sequence). V shed 5 bases and J shed 4 bases, with 18 bases lying between them. The CDR3 DNA sequence: TGTGCCAGCAGTCCCGGGGCAGGGGGGATTTACGAGCAGTACTTC. This encodes CASSPGAGGIYEQYF.

This chain uses TRBV5-4 with TRBJ1-5; no clear D. Germline CDR1 SGHNT, CDR2 YYREEE (reference sequence). CDR3 length: 12 amino acids. V lost 3 bases and J lost 6, with 7 bases in between. The CDR3 loop reads CASSSDGQPQHF. CDR3 coding DNA: TGTGCCAGCAGCTCGGACGGTCAGCCCCAGCATTTT.

The chain carries TRBV7-6 and TRBJ2-2; 13 bases line up with TRBD2. This CDR3 has 18 residues. V dropped 5 bases and J dropped 5; count of bases not matched to a gene: 11. The germline V gene has CDR1 SGHVS and CDR2 FNYEAQ. CDR3: CASSLGTSGVPGTGELFF. The CDR3 nucleotides read TGTGCCAGCAGCCTTGGGACTAGCGGGGTCCCGGGGACCGGGGAGCTGTTTTTT.

V usage is TRBV2 and J usage is TRBJ2-7, with D perhaps being TRBD1 or TRBD2 (5 bases each). V lost 9 bases to trimming and J lost 2 bases, with 17 bases between them. Germline CDR1 SNHLY, CDR2 FYNNEI. The CDR3 covers 14 residues. CDR3 loop: CASINRDGPYEQYF. In DNA form, the CDR3 reads TGTGCCAGTATTAACCGGGACGGGCCCTACGAGCAGTACTTC.

V is TRBV7-9 and J is TRBJ2-2; 7 nucleotides line up with TRBD2. Germline CDR1 reads SEHNR; CDR2 reads FQNEAQ (reference sequence). Trimming took 11 bases from V and 0 from J; bases not matched to a gene: 3. This CDR3 has 13 residues. The CDR3 bases are TGTGCCGCGCGGGGGTCGAACACCGGGGAGCTGTTTTTT. Residues: CAARGSNTGELFF.

The chain has TRBV7-9 and TRBJ2-1; 7 bases match TRBD1. Germline V gene sequence: CDR1 SEHNR, CDR2 FQNEAQ (reference sequence). CDR3 length: 16 amino acids. The V gene end was trimmed by 1 base and the J gene end by 0 bases; junction bases not matched to a gene: 3. The CDR3 DNA reads TGTGCCAGCAGCTTAGGGACAGGCACCTCCTACAATGAGCAGTTCTTC. This codes for CASSLGTGTSYNEQFF.

The CDR3 DNA sequence: TGTGCCAGCAGTAAAGGACAGGAGATGAACACTGAAGCTTTCTTT. This translates into CASSKGQEMNTEAFF. The chain is built from TRBV6-1 and TRBJ1-1, with 7 nucleotides matching TRBD1. The CDR3 runs 15 residues. Germline V gene data show CDR1 as MNHNS and CDR2 as SASEGT. V shed 5 bases, J shed 0 bases, and the junction held 6 bases outside the gene matches.

This clone was detected only once. The chain couples TRBV4-1 to TRBJ1-1, with D tentatively TRBD1 (6 bases). The germline V and J ends were trimmed by 2 bases and 5 bases, with 12 bases remaining between them. The CDR3 extends over 14 amino acids. CDR1 and CDR2 (germline): MGHRA, YSYEKL. For the CDR3, the DNA is TGCGCCAGCAGCCAAATGGGGGCGACGACTGAAGCTTTCTTT. It encodes CASSQMGATTEAFF.